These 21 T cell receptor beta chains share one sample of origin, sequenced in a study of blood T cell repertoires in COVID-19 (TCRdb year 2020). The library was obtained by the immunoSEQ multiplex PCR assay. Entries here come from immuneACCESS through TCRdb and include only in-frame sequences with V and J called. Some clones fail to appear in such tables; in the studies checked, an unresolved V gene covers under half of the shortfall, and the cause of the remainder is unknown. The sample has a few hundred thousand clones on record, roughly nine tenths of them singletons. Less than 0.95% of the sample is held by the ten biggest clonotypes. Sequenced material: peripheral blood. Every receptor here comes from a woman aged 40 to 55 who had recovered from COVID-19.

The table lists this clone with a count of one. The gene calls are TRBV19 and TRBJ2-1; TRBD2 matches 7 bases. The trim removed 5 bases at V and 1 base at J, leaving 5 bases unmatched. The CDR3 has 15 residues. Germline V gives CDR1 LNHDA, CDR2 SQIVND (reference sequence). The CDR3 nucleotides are TGTGCCAGTAGTCTGAGCGGGACTTCCTACAATGAGCAGTTCTTC. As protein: CASSLSGTSYNEQFF.

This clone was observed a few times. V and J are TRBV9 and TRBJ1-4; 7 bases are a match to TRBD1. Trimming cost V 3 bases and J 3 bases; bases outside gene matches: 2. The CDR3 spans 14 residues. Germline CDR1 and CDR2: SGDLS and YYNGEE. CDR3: CASSATGANEKLFF. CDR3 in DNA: TGTGCCAGCAGCGCAACAGGGGCTAATGAAAAACTGTTTTTT.

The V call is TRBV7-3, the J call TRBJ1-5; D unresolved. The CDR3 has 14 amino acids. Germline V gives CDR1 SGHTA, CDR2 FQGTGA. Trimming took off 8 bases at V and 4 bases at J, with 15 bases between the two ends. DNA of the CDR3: TGTGCCAGCGAGGCGGCAGCGAAAAATCAGCCCCAGCATTTT. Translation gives CASEAAAKNQPQHF.

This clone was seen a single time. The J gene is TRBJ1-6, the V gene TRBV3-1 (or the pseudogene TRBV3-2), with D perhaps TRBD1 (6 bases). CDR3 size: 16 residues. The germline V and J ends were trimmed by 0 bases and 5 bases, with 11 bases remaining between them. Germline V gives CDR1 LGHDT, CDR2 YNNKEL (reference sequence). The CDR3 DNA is TGTGCCAGCAGCCAAGAAGGACAGCTCGATAATTCACCCCTCCACTTT. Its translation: CASSQEGQLDNSPLHF.

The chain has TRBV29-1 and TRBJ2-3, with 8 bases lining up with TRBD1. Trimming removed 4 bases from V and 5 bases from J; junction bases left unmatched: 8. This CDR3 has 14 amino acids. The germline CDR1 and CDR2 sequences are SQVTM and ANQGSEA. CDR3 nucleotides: TGCAGCGTTGGGACAGGGAACGTTTTAGATACGCAGTATTTT. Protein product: CSVGTGNVLDTQYF.

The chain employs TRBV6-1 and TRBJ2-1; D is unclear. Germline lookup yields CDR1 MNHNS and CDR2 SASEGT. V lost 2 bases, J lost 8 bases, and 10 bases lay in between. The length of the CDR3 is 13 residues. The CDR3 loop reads CASSERPADEQFF. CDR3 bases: TGTGCCAGCAGTGAAAGACCGGCGGATGAGCAGTTCTTC.

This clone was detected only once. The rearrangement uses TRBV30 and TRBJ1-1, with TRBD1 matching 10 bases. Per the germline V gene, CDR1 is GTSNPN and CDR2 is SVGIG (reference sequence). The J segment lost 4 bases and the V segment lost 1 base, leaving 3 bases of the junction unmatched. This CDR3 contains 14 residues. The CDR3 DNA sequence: TGTGCCTGGAGTGGACAGGGGGCAGTCACTGAAGCTTTCTTT. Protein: CAWSGQGAVTEAFF.

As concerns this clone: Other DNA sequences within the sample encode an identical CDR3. Here the CDR3 reads CASSESGGSTDTQYF. The CDR3 coding sequence is TGTGCCAGCAGTGAATCGGGGGGCAGTACAGATACGCAGTATTTT. V gene TRBV25-1 combines with J gene TRBJ2-3; D may be TRBD2 (7 bases). CDR1 is MGHDK, CDR2 SYGVNS, per germline. The CDR3 sequence is 15 residues long. Trimming cost V 1 base and J 3 bases, with 11 bases left between them.

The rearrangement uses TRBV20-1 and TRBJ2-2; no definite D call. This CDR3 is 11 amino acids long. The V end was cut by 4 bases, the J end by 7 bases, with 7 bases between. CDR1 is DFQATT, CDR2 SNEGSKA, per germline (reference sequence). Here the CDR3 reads CSATGGGELFF. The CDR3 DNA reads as TGCAGTGCTACGGGTGGCGGGGAGCTGTTTTTT.

The CDR3 is CASSLALAVAKNIQYF. CDR3 bases: TGTGCCAGCAGCTTAGCGCTAGCGGTAGCCAAAAACATTCAGTACTTC. The chain couples TRBV7-6 to TRBJ2-4; 7 bases are shared with TRBD2. Germline V gene lookup returns CDR1 SGHVS and CDR2 FNYEAQ. V shed 0 bases, J shed 0 bases, and the junction held 2 bases outside the gene matches. The CDR3 consists of 16 residues. The full variable domain, in which reference TRBV7-6 and TRBJ2-4 provide the parts outside the CDR3, is GAGVSQSPRYKVTKRGQDVALRCDPISGHVSLYWYRQALGQGPEFLTYFNYEAQQDKSGLPNDRFSAERPEGSISTLTIQRTEQRDSAMYRCASSLALAVAKNIQYFGAGTRLSVL.

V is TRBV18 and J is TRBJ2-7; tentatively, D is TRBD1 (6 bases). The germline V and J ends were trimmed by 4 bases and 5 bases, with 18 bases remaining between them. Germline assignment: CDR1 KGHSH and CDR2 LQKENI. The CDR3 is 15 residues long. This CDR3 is CASSRTQQGGNEQYF. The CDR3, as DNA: TGTGCCAGCTCACGAACCCAACAGGGCGGCAACGAGCAGTACTTC.

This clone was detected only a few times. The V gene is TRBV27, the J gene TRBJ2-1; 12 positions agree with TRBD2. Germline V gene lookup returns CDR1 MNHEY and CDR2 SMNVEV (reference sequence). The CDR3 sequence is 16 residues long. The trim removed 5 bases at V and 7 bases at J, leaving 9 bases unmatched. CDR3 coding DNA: TGTGCCAGCAGTCCCCTAGCGGGAGGGCCGGGGAATGAGCAGTTCTTC. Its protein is CASSPLAGGPGNEQFF.

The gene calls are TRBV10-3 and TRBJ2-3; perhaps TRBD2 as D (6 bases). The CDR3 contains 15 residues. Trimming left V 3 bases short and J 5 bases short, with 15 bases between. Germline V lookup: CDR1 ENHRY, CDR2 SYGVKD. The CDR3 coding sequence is TGTGCCATCAGTGATGGGAAACTAGCCGGAGATACGCAGTATTTT. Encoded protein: CAISDGKLAGDTQYF.

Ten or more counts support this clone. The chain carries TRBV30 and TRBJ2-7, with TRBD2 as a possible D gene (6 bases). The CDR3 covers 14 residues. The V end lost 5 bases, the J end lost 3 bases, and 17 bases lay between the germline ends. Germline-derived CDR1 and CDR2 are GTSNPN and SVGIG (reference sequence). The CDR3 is CAWGQPGTFYEQYF. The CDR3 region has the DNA TGTGCCTGGGGTCAACCCGGGACTTTCTACGAGCAGTACTTC.

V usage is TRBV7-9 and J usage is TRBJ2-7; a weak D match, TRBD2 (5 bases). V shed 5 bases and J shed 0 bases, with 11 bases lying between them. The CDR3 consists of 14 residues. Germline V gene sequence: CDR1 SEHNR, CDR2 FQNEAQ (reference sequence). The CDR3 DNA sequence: TGTGCCAGCAGCCGCGCCGGGAACTCCTACGAGCAGTACTTC. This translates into CASSRAGNSYEQYF.

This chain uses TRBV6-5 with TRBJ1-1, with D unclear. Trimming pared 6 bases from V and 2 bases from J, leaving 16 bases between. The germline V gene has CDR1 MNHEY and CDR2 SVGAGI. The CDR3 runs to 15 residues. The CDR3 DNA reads TGTGCCAGCAGAACACCCCGGACTGGCAACACTGAAGCTTTCTTT. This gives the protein CASRTPRTGNTEAFF.

The CDR3: CASSLLAGGPNEQFF. The CDR3 DNA reads TGTGCCAGCAGTTTACTAGCGGGAGGGCCTAATGAGCAGTTCTTC. V gene TRBV27 combines with J gene TRBJ2-1, with 12 bases identical to TRBD2. Per germline, CDR1 MNHEY and CDR2 SMNVEV (reference sequence). With 2 bases clipped from V and 7 bases from J, the junction kept 3 bases outside the gene matches. The CDR3 is 15 amino acids.

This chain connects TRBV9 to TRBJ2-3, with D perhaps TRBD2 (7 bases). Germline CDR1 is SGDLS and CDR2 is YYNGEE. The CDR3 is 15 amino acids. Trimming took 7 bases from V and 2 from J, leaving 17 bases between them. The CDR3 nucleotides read TGTGCCAGCGGAACGGGGGGCGGACTCACAGATACGCAGTATTTT. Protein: CASGTGGGLTDTQYF.

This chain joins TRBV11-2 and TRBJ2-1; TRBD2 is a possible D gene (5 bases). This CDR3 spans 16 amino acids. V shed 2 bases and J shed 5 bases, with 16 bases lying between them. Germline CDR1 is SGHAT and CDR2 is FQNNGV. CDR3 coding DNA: TGTGCCAGCAGCTTACCGGCGTCTAGCCCTAACAATGAGCAGTTCTTC. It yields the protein CASSLPASSPNNEQFF.

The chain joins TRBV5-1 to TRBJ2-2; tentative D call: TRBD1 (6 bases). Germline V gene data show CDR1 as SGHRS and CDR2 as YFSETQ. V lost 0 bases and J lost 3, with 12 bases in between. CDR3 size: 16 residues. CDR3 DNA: TGCGCCAGCAGCTTGGTGGCAGGGGCAGACACCGGGGAGCTGTTTTTT. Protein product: CASSLVAGADTGELFF.

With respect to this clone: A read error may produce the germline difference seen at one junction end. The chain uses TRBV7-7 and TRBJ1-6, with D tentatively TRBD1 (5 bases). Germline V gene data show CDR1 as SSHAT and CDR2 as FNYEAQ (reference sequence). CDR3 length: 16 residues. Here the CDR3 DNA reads TGTGCTAGCAGCTTGCGGAAGCAGGGAATCAATTCACCCCTCCACTTT. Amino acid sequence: CASSLRKQGINSPLHF.